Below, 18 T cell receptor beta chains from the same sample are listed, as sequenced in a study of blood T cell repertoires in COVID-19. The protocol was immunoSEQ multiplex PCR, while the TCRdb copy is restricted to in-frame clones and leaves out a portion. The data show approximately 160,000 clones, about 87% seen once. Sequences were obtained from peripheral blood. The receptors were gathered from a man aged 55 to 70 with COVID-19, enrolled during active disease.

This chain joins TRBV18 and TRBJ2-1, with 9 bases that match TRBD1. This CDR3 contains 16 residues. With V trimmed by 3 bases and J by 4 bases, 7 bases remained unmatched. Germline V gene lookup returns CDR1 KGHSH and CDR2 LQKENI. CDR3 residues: CASSPTSGQGYNEQFF. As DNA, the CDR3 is TGTGCCAGCTCACCCACATCCGGACAGGGGTACAATGAGCAGTTCTTC.

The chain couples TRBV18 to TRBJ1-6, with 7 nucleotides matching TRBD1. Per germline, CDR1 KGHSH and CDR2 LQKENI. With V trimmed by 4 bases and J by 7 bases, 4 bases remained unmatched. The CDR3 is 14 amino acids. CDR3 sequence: CASSLDRINSPLHF. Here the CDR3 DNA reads TGTGCCAGCTCACTGGACAGGATCAATTCACCCCTCCACTTT.

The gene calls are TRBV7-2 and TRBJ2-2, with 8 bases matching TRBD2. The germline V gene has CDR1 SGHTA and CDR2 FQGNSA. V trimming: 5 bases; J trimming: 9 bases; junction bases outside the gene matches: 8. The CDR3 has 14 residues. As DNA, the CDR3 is TGTGCCAGCAGCCCCCGGGGGGGGCGCTGGGAGCTGTTTTTT. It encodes CASSPRGGRWELFF.

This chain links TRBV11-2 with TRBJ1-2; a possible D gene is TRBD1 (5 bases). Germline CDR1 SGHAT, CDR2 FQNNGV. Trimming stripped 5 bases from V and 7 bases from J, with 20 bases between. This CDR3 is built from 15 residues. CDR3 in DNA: TGTGCCAGCAGCCCAGGAGGGACGGTGAATGGTGGCTACACCTTC. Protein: CASSPGGTVNGGYTF.

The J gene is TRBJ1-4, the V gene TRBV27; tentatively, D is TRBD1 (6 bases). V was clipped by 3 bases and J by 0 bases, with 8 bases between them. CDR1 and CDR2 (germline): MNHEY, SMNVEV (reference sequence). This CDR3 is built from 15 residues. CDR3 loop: CASSLTGSTNEKLFF. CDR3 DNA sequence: TGTGCCAGCAGTTTGACAGGTTCAACTAATGAAAAACTGTTTTTT.

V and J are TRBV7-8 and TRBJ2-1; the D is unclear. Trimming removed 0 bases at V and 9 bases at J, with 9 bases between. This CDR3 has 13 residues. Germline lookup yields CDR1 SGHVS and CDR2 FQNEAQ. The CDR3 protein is CASSLAVVSEQFF. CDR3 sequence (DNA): TGTGCCAGCAGCTTAGCAGTAGTATCTGAGCAGTTCTTC.

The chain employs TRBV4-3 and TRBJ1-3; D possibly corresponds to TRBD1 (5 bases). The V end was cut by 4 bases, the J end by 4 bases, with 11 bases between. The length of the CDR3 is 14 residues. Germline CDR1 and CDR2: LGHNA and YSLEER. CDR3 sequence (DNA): TGCGCCAGCAGCCCCATGGGGGGAGGAAACACCATATATTTT. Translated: CASSPMGGGNTIYF.

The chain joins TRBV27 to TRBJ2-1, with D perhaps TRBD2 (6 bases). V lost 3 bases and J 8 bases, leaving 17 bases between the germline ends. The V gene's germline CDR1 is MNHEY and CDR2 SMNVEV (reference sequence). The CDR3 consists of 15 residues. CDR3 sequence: CASSFLPGDYDEQFF. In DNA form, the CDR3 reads TGTGCCAGCAGTTTTTTGCCGGGAGATTACGATGAGCAGTTCTTC.

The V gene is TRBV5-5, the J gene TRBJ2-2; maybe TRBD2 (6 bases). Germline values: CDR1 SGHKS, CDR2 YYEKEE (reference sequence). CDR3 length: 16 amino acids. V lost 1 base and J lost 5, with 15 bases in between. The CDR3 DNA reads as TGTGCCAGCAGCTTGTCTATTCGGGGGTCAACCGGGGAGCTGTTTTTT. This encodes CASSLSIRGSTGELFF.

The CDR3: CASSSTADRGYGYTF. DNA of the CDR3: TGTGCCAGCAGCTCTACCGCTGACAGGGGGTACGGCTACACCTTC. J is TRBJ1-2 and V is TRBV5-4; TRBD1 agrees at 9 bases. With V trimmed by 3 bases and J by 8 bases, 11 bases remained unmatched. CDR3 length: 15 amino acids. Germline values: CDR1 SGHNT, CDR2 YYREEE (reference sequence).

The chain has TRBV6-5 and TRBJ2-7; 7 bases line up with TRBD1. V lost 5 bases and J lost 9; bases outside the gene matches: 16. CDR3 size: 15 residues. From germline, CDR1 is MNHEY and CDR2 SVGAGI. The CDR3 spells CASSRSSRQGEAQYF. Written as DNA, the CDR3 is TGTGCCAGCAGTCGCTCCTCAAGACAGGGTGAGGCGCAGTACTTC.

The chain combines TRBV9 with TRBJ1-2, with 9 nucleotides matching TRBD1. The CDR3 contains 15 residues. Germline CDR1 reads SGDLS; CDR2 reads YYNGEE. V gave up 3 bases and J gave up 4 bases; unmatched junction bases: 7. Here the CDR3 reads CASSAPGQGLYGYTF. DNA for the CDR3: TGTGCCAGCAGCGCCCCCGGACAGGGGCTCTATGGCTACACCTTC.

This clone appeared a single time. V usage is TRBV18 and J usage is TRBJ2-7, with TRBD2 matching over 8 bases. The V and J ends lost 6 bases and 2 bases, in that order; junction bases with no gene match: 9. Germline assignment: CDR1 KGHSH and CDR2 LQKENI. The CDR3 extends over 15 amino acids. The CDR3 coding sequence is TGTGCCAGCTCCCCCCCGGGGGGGAGCCCCTACGAGCAGTACTTC. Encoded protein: CASSPPGGSPYEQYF.

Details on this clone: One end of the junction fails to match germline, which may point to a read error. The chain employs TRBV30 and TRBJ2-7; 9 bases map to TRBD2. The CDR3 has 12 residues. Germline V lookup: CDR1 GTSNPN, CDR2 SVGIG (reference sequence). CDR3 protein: CAWSSNSGRPNF. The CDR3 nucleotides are TGTGCCTGGAGTTCAAATAGCGGGAGACCCAACTTC. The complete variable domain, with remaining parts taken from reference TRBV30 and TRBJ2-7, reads SQTIHQWPATLVQPVGSPLSLECTVEGTSNPNLYWYRQAAGRGLQLLFYSVGIGQISSEVPQNLSASRPQDRQFILSSKKLLLSDSGFYLCAWSSNSGRPNFGPGTRLTVT.

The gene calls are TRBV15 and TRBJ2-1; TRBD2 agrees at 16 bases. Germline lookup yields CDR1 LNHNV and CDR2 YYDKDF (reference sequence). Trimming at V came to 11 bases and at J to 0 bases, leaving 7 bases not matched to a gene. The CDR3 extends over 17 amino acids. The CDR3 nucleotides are TGTGCCGTGTCGGGACTAGCGGGAGGGAGCTCCTACAATGAGCAGTTCTTC. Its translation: CAVSGLAGGSSYNEQFF. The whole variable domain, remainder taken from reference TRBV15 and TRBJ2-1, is DAMVIQNPRYQVTQFGKPVTLSCSQTLNHNVMYWYQQKSSQAPKLLFHYYDKDFNNEADTPDNFQSRRPNTSFCFLDIRSPGLGDTAMYLCAVSGLAGGSSYNEQFFGPGTRLTVL.

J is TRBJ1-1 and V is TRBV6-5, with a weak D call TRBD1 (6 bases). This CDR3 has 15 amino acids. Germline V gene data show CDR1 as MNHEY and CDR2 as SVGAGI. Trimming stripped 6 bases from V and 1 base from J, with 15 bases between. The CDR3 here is CASSSTRQANTEAFF. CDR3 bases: TGTGCCAGCAGCTCCACCAGACAGGCGAACACTGAAGCTTTCTTT.

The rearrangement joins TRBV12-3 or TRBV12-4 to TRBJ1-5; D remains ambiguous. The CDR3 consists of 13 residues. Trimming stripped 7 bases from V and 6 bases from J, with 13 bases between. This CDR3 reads CASKPALRQPQHF. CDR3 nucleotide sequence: TGTGCCAGCAAGCCCGCCCTTCGTCAGCCCCAGCATTTT.

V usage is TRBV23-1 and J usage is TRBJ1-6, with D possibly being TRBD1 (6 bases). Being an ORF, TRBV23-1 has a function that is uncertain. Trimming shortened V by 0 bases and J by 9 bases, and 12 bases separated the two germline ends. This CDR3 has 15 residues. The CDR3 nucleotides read TGCGCCAGCAGTCAATCGACAGGAAATCGTTCACCCCTCCACTTT. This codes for CASSQSTGNRSPLHF.